A selection of T cell receptor beta chains follows, all from one sample in a study of blood T cell repertoires in COVID-19. TCRdb keeps only in-frame clones here, not all; method: immunoSEQ multiplex PCR. Here the sample spans around 260,000 clones, about 89% being singletons. Sequenced input: peripheral blood. Source of these receptors: a man aged 25 to 45 with acute or convalescent COVID-19. The CDR3 runs from the conserved cysteine through the conserved F or W. D genes are given only for firm matches. Size values are once, few and many counts, or a class for expanded clones, and some rows have none.

V: TRBV5-4
size: .
D: .
J: TRBJ1-3
CDR3: CASSSYQGSGNTIYF
DNA: TGTGCCAGCAGCTCATACCAGGGCTCTGGAAACACCATATATTTT

V: TRBV5-5
size: .
D: .
J: TRBJ2-2
CDR3: CASSYRINTGELFF
DNA: TGTGCCAGCAGCTACAGAATTAACACCGGGGAGCTGTTTTTT

V: TRBV11-2
size: .
D: .
J: TRBJ1-5
CDR3: CASSLTDSDNQPQHF
DNA: TGTGCCAGCAGCCTCACCGACAGCGACAATCAGCCCCAGCATTTT

V: TRBV28
size: .
D: .
J: TRBJ1-2
CDR3: CASRLLGGGYGYTF
DNA: TGTGCCAGCAGACTTCTCGGGGGAGGGTATGGCTACACCTTC

V: TRBV6-4
size: few
D: .
J: TRBJ2-1
CDR3: CASRAEGGASNEQFF
DNA: TGTGCCAGCAGGGCTGAGGGGGGGGCATCTAATGAGCAGTTCTTC

V: TRBV2
size: .
D: .
J: TRBJ2-2
CDR3: CASTKGETSGELFF
DNA: TGTGCCAGCACCAAAGGGGAGACTAGCGGGGAGCTGTTTTTT

V: TRBV7-3
size: once
D: TRBD2
J: TRBJ2-1
CDR3: CASSFNAGGPGSYNEQFF
DNA: TGTGCCAGCAGCTTTAATGCGGGAGGGCCGGGGTCCTACAATGAGCAGTTCTTC

V: TRBV5-1
size: .
D: .
J: TRBJ1-4
CDR3: CASSFSGRWDEKLFF
DNA: TGCGCCAGCAGCTTCTCAGGGAGGTGGGATGAAAAACTGTTTTTT

V: TRBV19
size: .
D: .
J: TRBJ2-6
CDR3: CASSTGSSGANVLTF
DNA: TGTGCCAGTAGTACCGGTTCCTCTGGGGCCAACGTCCTGACTTTC

V: TRBV18
size: .
D: .
J: TRBJ1-2
CDR3: CASSPIGQTNYGYTF
DNA: TGTGCCAGCTCACCAATTGGACAGACTAACTATGGCTACACCTTC

V: TRBV19
size: .
D: .
J: TRBJ1-5
CDR3: CASSMGSPNQPQHF
DNA: TGTGCCAGTAGTATGGGTAGCCCCAATCAGCCCCAGCATTTT

V: TRBV5-5
size: .
D: .
J: TRBJ1-3
CDR3: CASSPGTINNGNTIYF
DNA: TGTGCCAGCAGCCCCGGGACAATAAATAATGGAAACACCATATATTTT

V: TRBV5-1
size: .
D: TRBD1
J: TRBJ1-3
CDR3: CATNHLDRGGGNTIYF
DNA: TGCGCCACAAACCACTTAGACAGGGGGGGTGGAAACACCATATATTTT

V: TRBV2
size: .
D: TRBD2
J: TRBJ2-1
CDR3: CASRLAGEYNEQFF
DNA: TGTGCCAGCCGACTAGCGGGAGAGTACAATGAGCAGTTCTTC

V: TRBV4-1
size: .
D: .
J: TRBJ1-5
CDR3: CASSQVKGDNFLRPQHF
DNA: TGCGCCAGCAGCCAAGTTAAGGGGGACAACTTTCTAAGGCCCCAGCATTTT